This T cell receptor beta chain was identified during a study of shared clonotypes between healthy human individuals. Profiled with immunoSEQ multiplex PCR; TCRdb holds only in-frame clones, not every one. The table includes about 2.4 million clones, 80% to 95% detected once. Concerning this clone itself: What it recognizes is unknown.

Trimming left V 1 base short and J 3 bases short, with 10 bases between. The CDR3 contains 14 residues. Germline CDR1 SGHVS, CDR2 FNYEAQ. The study's findings and limits: Even with large depth, rarefaction showed that sorted-subset sequencing was incomplete.

This TCR came from a man aged 18 to 30 in good health. Some clones in this sample may be carry-over from other donors' samples. Sequenced sample: naive CD4+ T cells from PBMCs. The subset here: CD45RA+ positively selected. The rearrangement links TRBV7-6 to TRBJ2-7, with D possibly TRBD1 on 5 matching bases. The CDR3: CASSLEPRDYEQYF. The CDR3 nucleotides are TGTGCCAGCAGCTTAGAGCCCAGGGACTACGAGCAGTACTTC.